The clone carrying this T cell receptor (beta chain) was recorded a few times. At one of its ends the junction is not consistent with the germline gene, which may arise from a read error. Method: immunoSEQ multiplex PCR; TCRdb's copy keeps in-frame clones and lacks some. The sample consists of under 200,000 clones, around 84% of them appearing once. This specimen belongs to a study of cytomegalovirus exposure and HLA in healthy donors. This CDR3 is 12 amino acids long. Per the germline V gene, CDR1 is SGHRS and CDR2 is YFSETQ. Sequencing was performed on PBMCs. The V and J genes are TRBV5-1 and TRBJ1-1; D possibly corresponds to TRBD1 (6 bases). The source is a young man in good health and CMV-seropositive. Here the CDR3 DNA reads TGCGCCAGCAGCTTGGAGGGCAGGGGACGTGTCTTT. This codes for CASSLEGRGRVF.